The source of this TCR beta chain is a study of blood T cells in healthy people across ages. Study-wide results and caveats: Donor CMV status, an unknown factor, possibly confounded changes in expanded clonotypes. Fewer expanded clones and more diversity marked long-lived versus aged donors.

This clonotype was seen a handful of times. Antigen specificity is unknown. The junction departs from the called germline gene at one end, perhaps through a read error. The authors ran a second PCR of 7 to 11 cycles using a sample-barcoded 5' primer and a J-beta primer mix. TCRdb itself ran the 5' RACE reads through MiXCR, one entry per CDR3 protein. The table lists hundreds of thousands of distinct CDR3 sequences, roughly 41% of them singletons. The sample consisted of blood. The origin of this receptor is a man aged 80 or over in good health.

Here the CDR3 DNA reads TGCAGTGCCAGAGGGGGGTCGACAGAAGAGACCCAGTACTTC. This codes for CSARGGSTEETQYF. The rearrangement links TRBV20-1 to TRBJ2-5, with D perhaps assigned TRBD1 or TRBD2 (6 bases each). The CDR3 is made up of 14 amino acids. CDR1 and CDR2 (germline): DFQATT, SNEGSKA (reference sequence).